These 25 T cell receptor beta chains originate from one sample sequenced in a study of OX40 agonist ivuxolimab in advanced cancers. Clones were read by immunoSEQ multiplex PCR, and TCRdb kept only the in-frame ones, dropping some. The sample consists of roughly 34,000 clones, roughly nine tenths of them appearing once. Source: CD4+ or CD8+ T cells sorted from blood, taken in a trial of the OX40 agonist ivuxolimab. The source of these receptors is an adult with an advanced solid tumor such as melanoma, head and neck, liver or kidney cancer.

The rearrangement uses TRBV27 and TRBJ2-1; the match to TRBD2 covers 9 bases. J lost 2 bases, V lost 5 bases, and 7 bases had no gene match. There are 16 residues in the CDR3. The germline V gene encodes CDR1 MNHEY and CDR2 SMNVEV (reference sequence). DNA of the CDR3: TGTGCCAGCAGTACAGTCCGCGGGAGGGCCTACAATGAGCAGTTCTTC. This codes for CASSTVRGRAYNEQFF.

The rearrangement uses TRBV5-1 and TRBJ1-2; no clear D gene. The germline V gene has CDR1 SGHRS and CDR2 YFSETQ. This CDR3 comprises 13 residues. V lost 6 bases, J lost 7 bases, and 16 bases lay in between. The CDR3 region is CASTGAREGGYTF. CDR3 bases: TGCGCCAGCACCGGAGCCCGGGAAGGTGGCTACACCTTC.

V gene TRBV5-1 combines with J gene TRBJ2-3, with D hard to call. CDR3 length equals 15 residues. Germline CDR1 reads SGHRS; CDR2 reads YFSETQ. Between the trimmed V and J ends, which lost 3 bases and 6 bases, there was a span of 17 bases. In nucleotides, the CDR3 is TGCGCCAGCAGCTCCATACTGTCCCACCGGGATACGCAGTATTTT. Amino acids: CASSSILSHRDTQYF. Full variable domain (outside the CDR3, taken from reference TRBV5-1 and TRBJ2-3): KAGVTQTPRYLIKTRGQQVTLSCSPISGHRSVSWYQQTPGQGLQFLFEYFSETQRNKGNFPGRFSGRQFSNSRSEMNVSTLELGDSALYLCASSSILSHRDTQYFGPGTRLTVL.

The V gene is TRBV27, the J gene TRBJ2-5, with D unresolved. The CDR3 sequence is 13 residues long. From germline, CDR1 is MNHEY and CDR2 SMNVEV (reference sequence). V shed 2 bases and J shed 4 bases, with 8 bases lying between them. CDR3 in DNA: TGTGCCAGCAGTTTAAGGCGGAGAGAGACCCAGTACTTC. This translates into CASSLRRRETQYF.

This sequence joins TRBV5-1 and TRBJ1-3, with D uncertain. Germline lookup yields CDR1 SGHRS and CDR2 YFSETQ. The V gene lost 4 bases and the J gene lost 1 base, with 12 bases spanning the gap. The CDR3 is made up of 15 amino acids. The CDR3 here is CASSPGSSSGNTIYF. The DNA for the CDR3 is TGCGCCAGCAGCCCAGGCAGCAGTTCTGGAAACACCATATATTTT.

The chain recombines TRBV4-3 with TRBJ2-5; D gene uncertain. The ends were cut back, 0 bases at V and 4 bases at J, with 12 bases in the middle. The CDR3 spans 15 residues. Germline values: CDR1 LGHNA, CDR2 YSLEER. CDR3 region: CASSQDPWQVETQYF. CDR3 DNA: TGCGCCAGCAGCCAAGACCCCTGGCAAGTAGAGACCCAGTACTTC.

V gene TRBV7-9 combines with J gene TRBJ1-1; TRBD1 might be the D (6 bases). CDR1 and CDR2 (germline): SEHNR, FQNEAQ (reference sequence). This CDR3 contains 16 residues. V was shortened by 5 bases and J by 7 bases, with 23 bases between the two germline ends. The DNA for the CDR3 is TGTGCCAGCAGCCGTCGCGCAGGGGCGCAGTGGGGTGAAGCTTTCTTT. It yields the protein CASSRRAGAQWGEAFF.

The gene calls are TRBV7-2 and TRBJ2-3, with 8 bases that match TRBD2. V lost 1 base to trimming and J lost 6 bases; unmatched junction nucleotides: 9. This CDR3 is 16 amino acids long. Germline CDR1 reads SGHTA; CDR2 reads FQGNSA. The CDR3 nucleotides read TGTGCCAGCAGCTTAGTTGCGGCGGGAGGTCAGGATACGCAGTATTTT. This codes for CASSLVAAGGQDTQYF.

The J gene is TRBJ1-1, the V gene TRBV6-1, with 11 bases that match TRBD1. Unmatched junction bases numbered 1, after V lost 6 bases and J lost 4 bases. Per the germline V gene, CDR1 is MNHNS and CDR2 is SASEGT. This CDR3 spans 13 amino acids. CDR3 nucleotide sequence: TGTGCCAGCAGGGACAGGGGGCTCACTGAAGCTTTCTTT. It is translated as CASRDRGLTEAFF.

This chain links TRBV6-1 with TRBJ2-3; D call uncertain. Between the trimmed V and J ends, which lost 6 bases and 5 bases, there was a span of 9 bases. The CDR3 runs 12 residues. The germline gives CDR1 MNHNS, CDR2 SASEGT. DNA of the CDR3: TGTGCCAGCAGCCCATTCGGAGATACGCAGTATTTT. This encodes CASSPFGDTQYF.

CDR3 region: CSVGEGNSNQPQHF. The CDR3 bases are TGCAGCGTTGGGGAGGGGAATAGCAATCAGCCCCAGCATTTT. The chain links TRBV29-1 to TRBJ1-5, with D perhaps TRBD1 (5 bases). There are 14 residues in the CDR3. Trimming removed 4 bases at V and 0 bases at J, with 10 bases between. Germline CDR1 and CDR2: SQVTM and ANQGSEA.

V is TRBV5-4 and J is TRBJ1-5, with a weak D call TRBD1 (5 bases). Trimming cost V 0 bases and J 7 bases, with 8 bases left between them. The germline gives CDR1 SGHNT, CDR2 YYREEE (reference sequence). The CDR3 has 13 amino acids. The CDR3 is CASSLDGGQPQHF. The CDR3 region has the DNA TGTGCCAGCAGCTTGGATGGGGGACAGCCCCAGCATTTT. The variable domain in full, completed from reference TRBV5-4 and TRBJ1-5, reads ETGVTQSPTHLIKTRGQQVTLRCSSQSGHNTVSWYQQALGQGPQFIFQYYREEENGRGNFPPRFSGLQFPNYSSELNVNALELDDSALYLCASSLDGGQPQHFGDGTRLSIL.

The rearrangement links TRBV2 to TRBJ2-6; D might be TRBD1 or TRBD2, each matching 6 bases. The CDR3 length is 15 residues. Germline V gives CDR1 SNHLY, CDR2 FYNNEI. Trimming cost V 5 bases and J 3 bases, with 11 bases left between them. Written as DNA, the CDR3 is TGTGCCAGCAGTTCGGGGGCTGGTGGGGCCAACGTCCTGACTTTC. Amino acid sequence: CASSSGAGGANVLTF. Based on the CDR3 plus reference TRBV2 and TRBJ2-6, the full variable domain is EPEVTQTPSHQVTQMGQEVILRCVPISNHLYFYWYRQILGQKVEFLVSFYNNEISEKSEIFDDQFSVERPDGSNFTLKIRSTKLEDSAMYFCASSSGAGGANVLTFGAGSRLTVL.

This clone was found once. This rearrangement joins TRBV5-4 to TRBJ2-3; 12 positions match TRBD2. The germline gives CDR1 SGHNT, CDR2 YYREEE (reference sequence). The V gene end was trimmed by 0 bases and the J gene end by 4 bases; junction bases not matched to a gene: 6. This CDR3 comprises 17 residues. CDR3 nucleotide sequence: TGTGCCAGCAGCTTGGAACTAGCGGGAGGCTCCCCAGATACGCAGTATTTT. Its translation is CASSLELAGGSPDTQYF.

The rearrangement uses TRBV5-6 and TRBJ2-7; TRBD1 matches 7 bases. Germline CDR1 and CDR2: SGHDT and YYEEEE. Losses at the gene ends were 4 bases for V and 0 bases for J; bases not matched to a gene: 7. The CDR3 consists of 15 residues. This CDR3 reads CASSPGGGGSYEQYF. CDR3 DNA sequence: TGTGCCAGCAGCCCAGGGGGTGGGGGCTCCTACGAGCAGTACTTC. Full variable domain (outside the CDR3, taken from reference TRBV5-6 and TRBJ2-7): DAGVTQSPTHLIKTRGQQVTLRCSPKSGHDTVSWYQQALGQGPQFIFQYYEEEERQRGNFPDRFSGHQFPNYSSELNVNALLLGDSALYLCASSPGGGGSYEQYFGPGTRLTVT.

As concerns this clone: Within the sample, other DNA sequences also encode this same CDR3. This rearrangement joins TRBV19 to TRBJ1-2; D unclear. The CDR3 loop spans 13 amino acids. Germline values: CDR1 LNHDA, CDR2 SQIVND (reference sequence). Trimming stripped 2 bases from V and 0 bases from J, with 4 bases between. For the CDR3, the DNA is TGTGCCAGTAGTATACGGGCTAACTATGGCTACACCTTC. As protein: CASSIRANYGYTF. Filled out from reference TRBV19 and TRBJ1-2, the complete variable domain reads DGGITQSPKYLFRKEGQNVTLSCEQNLNHDAMYWYRQDPGQGLRLIYYSQIVNDFQKGDIAEGYSVSREKKESFPLTVTSAQKNPTAFYLCASSIRANYGYTFGSGTRLTVV.

The J gene is TRBJ1-6, the V gene TRBV18, with TRBD1 as a possible D gene (6 bases). Germline loops: CDR1 KGHSH, CDR2 LQKENI. Between the trimmed V and J ends, which lost 3 bases and 9 bases, there was a span of 18 bases. This CDR3 is 16 amino acids long. The CDR3: CASSPLDSPGGSPLHF. In DNA form, the CDR3 reads TGTGCCAGCTCACCCTTGGACAGTCCGGGTGGTTCACCCCTCCACTTT.

V and J are TRBV10-3 and TRBJ1-1; no clear D. The CDR3 sequence is 11 residues long. From germline, CDR1 is ENHRY and CDR2 SYGVKD. The V end lost 8 bases, the J end lost 4 bases, and 8 bases lay between the germline ends. Here the CDR3 reads CAIGSFTEAFF. DNA of the CDR3: TGTGCCATCGGGTCGTTCACTGAAGCTTTCTTT.

The gene calls are TRBV2 and TRBJ1-1, with D tentatively TRBD1 (6 bases). Trimming took off 10 bases at V and 1 base at J, with 16 bases between the two ends. Germline assignment: CDR1 SNHLY and CDR2 FYNNEI. CDR3 length: 14 residues. The CDR3, as DNA: TGTGCCATCCAACCGGGGGGGGCGAACACTGAAGCTTTCTTT. Its protein is CAIQPGGANTEAFF. Full variable domain (rest looked up from reference TRBV2 and TRBJ1-1): EPEVTQTPSHQVTQMGQEVILRCVPISNHLYFYWYRQILGQKVEFLVSFYNNEISEKSEIFDDQFSVERPDGSNFTLKIRSTKLEDSAMYFCAIQPGGANTEAFFGQGTRLTVV.

J is TRBJ2-1 and V is TRBV7-7; the D call may be TRBD1 or TRBD2 (5 bases each). The CDR3 sequence is 13 residues long. The V end was cut by 5 bases, the J end by 7 bases, with 12 bases between. Per germline, CDR1 SSHAT and CDR2 FNYEAQ (reference sequence). CDR3 sequence reads: CASSHARGNEQFF. In DNA form, the CDR3 reads TGTGCCAGCAGCCATGCGAGGGGAAATGAGCAGTTCTTC.

This chain links TRBV6-6 with TRBJ2-3, with 7 bases identical to TRBD2. CDR3 length: 16 residues. After removal of 3 bases from V and 5 bases from J, the junction contained 11 bases not matched to a gene. CDR1 is MNHNY, CDR2 SVGAGI, per germline (reference sequence). CDR3 coding DNA: TGTGCCAGCAGTTATATGGGGGGGAGAGGTGGAGATACGCAGTATTTT. It codes for CASSYMGGRGGDTQYF.

This clone was picked up a small number of times. This chain joins TRBV5-5 and TRBJ2-7; 9 nucleotides match TRBD2. This CDR3 is built from 15 residues. Germline CDR1 SGHKS, CDR2 YYEKEE (reference sequence). With 4 bases clipped from V and 5 bases from J, the junction kept 10 bases outside the gene matches. DNA for the CDR3: TGTGCCAGCAGCCTTGAAGGACTAGCGATAAACGAGCAGTACTTC. Translated: CASSLEGLAINEQYF.

This rearrangement joins TRBV7-2 to TRBJ2-1, with TRBD2 matching 10 bases. The CDR3 consists of 15 residues. Germline V lookup: CDR1 SGHTA, CDR2 FQGNSA. The V gene end was trimmed by 0 bases and the J gene end by 13 bases; junction bases not matched to a gene: 9. The CDR3 is CASSLALAGERRQFF. DNA for the CDR3: TGTGCCAGCAGCTTAGCGCTAGCGGGAGAAAGGCGACAGTTCTTC.

This sequence joins TRBV5-1 and TRBJ2-2, with 13 positions matching TRBD2. CDR3 size: 18 residues. The V gene's germline CDR1 is SGHRS and CDR2 YFSETQ. The V and J ends lost 4 bases and 3 bases, in that order; junction bases with no gene match: 9. CDR3 sequence: CASSPQLAGGLDTGELFF. CDR3 nucleotide sequence: TGCGCCAGCAGCCCCCAACTAGCGGGAGGGCTGGACACCGGGGAGCTGTTTTTT. The full variable domain, its missing parts supplied by reference TRBV5-1 and TRBJ2-2, is KAGVTQTPRYLIKTRGQQVTLSCSPISGHRSVSWYQQTPGQGLQFLFEYFSETQRNKGNFPGRFSGRQFSNSRSEMNVSTLELGDSALYLCASSPQLAGGLDTGELFFGEGSRLTVL.

The CDR3 reads CASSPLSGTGGSPLHF. CDR3 sequence (DNA): TGTGCCAGCAGTCCCCTATCCGGGACAGGGGGTTCACCCCTCCACTTT. The chain uses TRBV27 and TRBJ1-6; 11 nucleotides match TRBD1. This CDR3 has 16 amino acids. V lost 5 bases and J lost 9; bases outside the gene matches: 9. Germline V gene lookup returns CDR1 MNHEY and CDR2 SMNVEV (reference sequence).